This TCR beta chain was sequenced in a study of T cell repertoires in cytomegalovirus infection. Whole-study context: Public TCR beta signatures marked donors with CMV infection and the matching HLA.

Study-level findings and limits: HLA-C-restricted TCR beta clonotypes specific for CMV led the ex vivo response. The cumulative frequency of public TCR beta families identified carriers of CMV plus the relevant HLA.

Deletions cut 5 bases from V and 9 bases from J, with 17 bases between. The germline gives CDR1 SGHTA, CDR2 FQGNSA. This CDR3 comprises 13 residues. At least ten counts were recorded for this clonotype. Its antigen remains unidentified. TCRdb redid the calling of the reads with MiXCR, one entry per CDR3 protein. In the table there are a few hundred thousand distinct CDR3 sequences, around 9.5% of which are singletons. Sequencing was carried out using PBMCs. This TCR came from a human donor in good health (CMV status not recorded). Some clones in this sample may be carry-over from other donors' samples. This rearrangement joins TRBV7-2 to TRBJ2-7, with unresolved D. As DNA, the CDR3 is TGTGCCAGCAGCGCTTGGACGGCGGCCTGGCAGTACTTC. It codes for CASSAWTAAWQYF.